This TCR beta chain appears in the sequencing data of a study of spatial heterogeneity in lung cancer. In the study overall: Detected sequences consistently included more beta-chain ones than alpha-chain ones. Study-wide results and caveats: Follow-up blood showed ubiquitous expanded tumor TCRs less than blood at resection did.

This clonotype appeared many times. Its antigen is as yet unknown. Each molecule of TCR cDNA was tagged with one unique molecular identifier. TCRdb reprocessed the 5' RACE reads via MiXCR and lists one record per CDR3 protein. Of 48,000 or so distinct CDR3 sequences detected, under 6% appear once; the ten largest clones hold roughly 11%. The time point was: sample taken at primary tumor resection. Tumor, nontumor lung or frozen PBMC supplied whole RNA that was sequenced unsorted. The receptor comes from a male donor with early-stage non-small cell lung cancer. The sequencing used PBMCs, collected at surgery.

CDR3 protein: CASSYSGQGKALVYSPLHF. DNA for the CDR3: TGTGCCAGCAGTTACTCGGGTCAGGGAAAGGCGCTGGTATATTCACCCCTCCACTTT. The chain links TRBV6-5 to TRBJ1-6; TRBD1 is a possible D gene (5 bases). V lost 0 bases and J 8 bases, leaving 23 bases between the germline ends. Germline V gene lookup returns CDR1 MNHEY and CDR2 SVGAGI. The CDR3 length is 19 residues.